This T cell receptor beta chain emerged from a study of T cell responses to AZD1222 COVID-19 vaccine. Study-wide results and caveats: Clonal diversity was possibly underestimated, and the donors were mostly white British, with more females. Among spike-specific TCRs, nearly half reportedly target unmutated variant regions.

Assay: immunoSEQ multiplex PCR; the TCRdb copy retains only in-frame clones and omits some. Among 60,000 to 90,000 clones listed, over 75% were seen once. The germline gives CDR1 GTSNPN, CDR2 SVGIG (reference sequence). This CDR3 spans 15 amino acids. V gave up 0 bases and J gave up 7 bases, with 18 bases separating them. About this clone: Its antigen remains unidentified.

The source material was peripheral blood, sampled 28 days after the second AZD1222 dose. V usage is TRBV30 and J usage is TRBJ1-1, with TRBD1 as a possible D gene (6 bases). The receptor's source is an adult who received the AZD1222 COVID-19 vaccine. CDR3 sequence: CAWSVKARGQSEAFF. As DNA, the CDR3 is TGTGCCTGGAGTGTAAAGGCCCGGGGGCAGAGTGAAGCTTTCTTT.